These 18 T cell receptor beta chains were sequenced from one sample in a study of blood T cell repertoires in COVID-19. The method was immunoSEQ multiplex PCR; TCRdb's version includes in-frame clones alone and lacks a portion of them. The sample includes about 150,000 clones, around 88% of them seen just once. The material sequenced was peripheral blood. The source of these receptors is a human donor in a cohort sampled during active COVID-19.

The J gene is TRBJ1-5, the V gene TRBV3-1 (or the pseudogene TRBV3-2); D remains ambiguous. The germline V gene encodes CDR1 LGHDT and CDR2 YNNKEL (reference sequence). This CDR3 spans 13 amino acids. Trimming stripped 1 base from V and 10 bases from J, with 11 bases between. This CDR3 is CASSQARAPPQHF. The CDR3 DNA reads TGTGCCAGCAGCCAAGCCCGTGCGCCCCCCCAGCATTTT.

The chain uses TRBV19 and TRBJ2-7; 7 positions agree with TRBD1. Germline assignment: CDR1 LNHDA and CDR2 SQIVND (reference sequence). The CDR3 runs 14 residues. The J segment lost 5 bases and the V segment lost 4 bases, leaving 8 bases of the junction unmatched. The CDR3 region is CASSTGQEQHEQYF. CDR3 DNA sequence: TGTGCCAGTAGTACCGGACAGGAACAACACGAGCAGTACTTC.

The V gene is TRBV7-2, the J gene TRBJ2-7, with 10 bases lining up with TRBD1. Germline V gene lookup returns CDR1 SGHTA and CDR2 FQGNSA. V lost 7 bases, J lost 2 bases, and 5 bases stayed unmatched. This CDR3 has 14 amino acids. The CDR3 DNA is TGTGCCAGCACTGCCGGGACAGGGGCCTACGAGCAGTACTTC. It codes for CASTAGTGAYEQYF.

This rearrangement joins TRBV5-1 to TRBJ2-4; 10 bases align to TRBD2. Per germline, CDR1 SGHRS and CDR2 YFSETQ. The J segment lost 8 bases and the V segment lost 3 bases, leaving 8 bases of the junction unmatched. The CDR3 is 15 residues long. CDR3 nucleotide sequence: TGCGCCAGCAGCTACTTTTCTAGCGGGAGAGACATTCAGTACTTC. Translated: CASSYFSSGRDIQYF.

V usage is TRBV28 and J usage is TRBJ1-2; D is perhaps TRBD1 (5 bases). Germline CDR1 is MDHEN and CDR2 is SYDVKM. The V gene lost 6 bases and the J gene lost 2 bases, with 13 bases spanning the gap. This CDR3 contains 14 residues. The CDR3 sequence is CASSPPDSNYGYTF. For the CDR3, the DNA is TGTGCCAGCAGCCCCCCCGACAGCAACTATGGCTACACCTTC.

This clone was recorded once. V gene TRBV5-1 combines with J gene TRBJ2-1; TRBD2 aligns across 7 bases. The germline V gene has CDR1 SGHRS and CDR2 YFSETQ. The CDR3 runs to 16 residues. V was pared by 2 bases and J by 4 bases, with 9 bases of the junction left unmatched. CDR3 in amino acids: CASSFGLERGYNEQFF. DNA of the CDR3: TGCGCCAGCAGCTTCGGACTAGAGAGGGGTTACAATGAGCAGTTCTTC.

Note on this clone: The junction and the germline gene differ at one end; a read error may be behind it. J is TRBJ2-6 and V is TRBV7-9; D perhaps matches TRBD2 (6 bases). This CDR3 has 15 amino acids. CDR1 is SEHNR and CDR2 is FQNEAQ in the germline V gene (reference sequence). CDR3 DNA: TGTGCCAGCAGCCTGGGCGGGATAGGGGTCAACGTCCTGACTTTC. Its translation is CASSLGGIGVNVLTF.

This clone came up a few times. V and J are TRBV20-1 and TRBJ2-5; 11 bases align to TRBD2. The CDR3 loop spans 14 amino acids. The J segment lost 5 bases and the V segment lost 3 bases, leaving 5 bases of the junction unmatched. Germline CDR1 is DFQATT and CDR2 is SNEGSKA (reference sequence). Written as DNA, the CDR3 is TGCAGTGCTAGTATAGGACTAGCGGGTGAGACCCAGTACTTC. This sequence encodes CSASIGLAGETQYF.

The rearrangement links TRBV7-9 to TRBJ2-5; 9 bases agree with TRBD2. CDR1 is SEHNR and CDR2 is FQNEAQ in the germline V gene (reference sequence). V was clipped by 1 base and J by 5 bases; unmatched bases: 17. The CDR3 totals 19 residues. The chain's CDR3 is CASSLEPGRSGGKTETQYF. CDR3 sequence (DNA): TGTGCCAGCAGCTTAGAGCCAGGTCGAAGCGGGGGGAAAACGGAGACCCAGTACTTC.

V usage is TRBV27 and J usage is TRBJ1-1, with 9 positions matching TRBD1. The CDR3 has 15 residues. V shed 6 bases and J 2 bases; nucleotides not matched to a gene: 7. The germline gives CDR1 MNHEY, CDR2 SMNVEV (reference sequence). The CDR3 DNA is TGTGCCAGCAGCCTACGACAGGGGGGAAACACTGAAGCTTTCTTT. This gives the protein CASSLRQGGNTEAFF.

A single count supports this clone. The V call is TRBV2, the J call TRBJ2-2; 7 bases map to TRBD1. The CDR3 totals 14 residues. V gave up 8 bases and J gave up 1 base; unmatched junction bases: 4. From germline, CDR1 is SNHLY and CDR2 FYNNEI. In DNA form, the CDR3 reads TGTGCCAGCCGGGGACAGCTGAACACCGGGGAGCTGTTTTTT. Protein sequence: CASRGQLNTGELFF. The full variable domain, rest sourced from reference TRBV2 and TRBJ2-2, is EPEVTQTPSHQVTQMGQEVILRCVPISNHLYFYWYRQILGQKVEFLVSFYNNEISEKSEIFDDQFSVERPDGSNFTLKIRSTKLEDSAMYFCASRGQLNTGELFFGEGSRLTVL.

The chain couples TRBV5-6 to TRBJ1-2; 7 bases fit TRBD1. Unmatched junction bases numbered 8, after V lost 4 bases and J lost 8 bases. Germline V lookup: CDR1 SGHDT, CDR2 YYEEEE. CDR3 length: 13 residues. The CDR3 protein is CASSLGGGKGYTF. The CDR3 region has the DNA TGTGCCAGCAGCCTGGGAGGGGGCAAGGGCTACACCTTC.

The chain carries TRBV19 and TRBJ2-7; D unclear. Germline lookup yields CDR1 LNHDA and CDR2 SQIVND (reference sequence). CDR3 length: 13 residues. V was trimmed by 6 bases and J by 0 bases, leaving 9 bases between them. The CDR3 here is CASSYAFSYEQYF. The CDR3 nucleotides are TGTGCCAGTAGCTATGCATTCTCCTACGAGCAGTACTTC.

The chain links TRBV7-2 to TRBJ1-3, with D unresolved. The V gene lost 1 base and the J gene lost 0 bases, with 7 bases spanning the gap. This CDR3 is built from 15 residues. Germline CDR1 and CDR2: SGHTA and FQGNSA. The CDR3 sequence is CASSLGPYSGNTIYF. CDR3 nucleotide sequence: TGTGCCAGCAGCTTAGGGCCATACTCTGGAAACACCATATATTTT.

This chain connects TRBV20-1 to TRBJ2-5; 9 positions agree with TRBD2. Trimming removed 3 bases from V and 4 bases from J; junction bases left unmatched: 9. Germline assignment: CDR1 DFQATT and CDR2 SNEGSKA (reference sequence). There are 15 residues in the CDR3. The CDR3 DNA follows: TGCAGTGCTAGTAGGCGCGGGAGGGCCGGAGAGACCCAGTACTTC. Its protein product is CSASRRGRAGETQYF.

This clone is a singleton in its sample. This chain connects TRBV7-8 to TRBJ2-6, with 10 bases identical to TRBD1. The germline CDR1 and CDR2 sequences are SGHVS and FQNEAQ. CDR3 length: 19 residues. With V trimmed by 6 bases and J by 1 base, 12 bases remained unmatched. CDR3 coding DNA: TGTGCCAGCAGGGAGACAGGGGGCGCCCTAAATTCTGGGGCCAACGTCCTGACTTTC. Encoded protein: CASRETGGALNSGANVLTF.

This clone was observed a single time. The rearrangement uses TRBV7-9 and TRBJ2-7, with TRBD1 as a possible D gene (6 bases). The CDR3 has 14 residues. Germline V gene data show CDR1 as SEHNR and CDR2 as FQNEAQ (reference sequence). With 5 bases removed from V and 3 bases from J, the gap between germline ends came to 14 bases. The chain's CDR3 is CASSPRAGVYEQYF. The CDR3 region has the DNA TGTGCCAGCAGCCCGAGGGCAGGGGTCTACGAGCAGTACTTC.

The chain links TRBV13 to TRBJ1-2; 7 positions match TRBD1. From germline, CDR1 is PRHDT and CDR2 FYEKMQ (reference sequence). V shed 6 bases and J 4 bases; nucleotides not matched to a gene: 17. CDR3 size: 17 residues. Here the CDR3 DNA reads TGTGCCAGCAGACGGGCAATATCGACAGGGCGAGGCTATGGCTACACCTTC. Its translation: CASRRAISTGRGYGYTF. Full variable domain (remainder filled in from reference TRBV13 and TRBJ1-2): AAGVIQSPRHLIKEKRETATLKCYPIPRHDTVYWYQQGPGQDPQFLISFYEKMQSDKGSIPDRFSAQQFSDYHSELNMSSLELGDSALYFCASRRAISTGRGYGYTFGSGTRLTVV.